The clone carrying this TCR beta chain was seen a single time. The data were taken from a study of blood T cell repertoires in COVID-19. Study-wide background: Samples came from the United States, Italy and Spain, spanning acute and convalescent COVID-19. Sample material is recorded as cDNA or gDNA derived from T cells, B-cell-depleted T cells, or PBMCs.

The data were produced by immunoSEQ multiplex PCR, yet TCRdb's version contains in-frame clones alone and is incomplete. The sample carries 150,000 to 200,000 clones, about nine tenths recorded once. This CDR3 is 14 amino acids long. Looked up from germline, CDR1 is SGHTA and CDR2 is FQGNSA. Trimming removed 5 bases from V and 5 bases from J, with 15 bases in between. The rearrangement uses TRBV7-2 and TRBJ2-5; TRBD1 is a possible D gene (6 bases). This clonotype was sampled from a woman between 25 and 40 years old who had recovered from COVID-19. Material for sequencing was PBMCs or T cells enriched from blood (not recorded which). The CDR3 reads CASSADRGWETQYF. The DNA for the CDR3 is TGTGCCAGCAGCGCGGACAGAGGGTGGGAGACCCAGTACTTC. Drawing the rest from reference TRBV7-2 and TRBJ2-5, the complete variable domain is GAGVSQSPSNKVTEKGKDVELRCDPISGHTALYWYRQSLGQGLEFLIYFQGNSAPDKSGLPSDRFSAERTGGSVSTLTIQRTQQEDSAVYLCASSADRGWETQYFGPGTRLLVL.